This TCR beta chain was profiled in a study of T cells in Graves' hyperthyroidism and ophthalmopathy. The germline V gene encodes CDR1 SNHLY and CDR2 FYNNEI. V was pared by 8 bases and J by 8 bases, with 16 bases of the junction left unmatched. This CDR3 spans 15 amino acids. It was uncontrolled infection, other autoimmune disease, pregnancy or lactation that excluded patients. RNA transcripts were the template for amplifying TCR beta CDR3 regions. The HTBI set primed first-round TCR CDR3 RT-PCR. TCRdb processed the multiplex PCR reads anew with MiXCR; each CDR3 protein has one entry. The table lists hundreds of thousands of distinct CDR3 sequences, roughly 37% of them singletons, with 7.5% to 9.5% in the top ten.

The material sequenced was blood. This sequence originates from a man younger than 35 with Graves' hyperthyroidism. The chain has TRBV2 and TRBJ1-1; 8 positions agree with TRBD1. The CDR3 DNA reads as TGTGCCAGCGGCGTTCAAATTCCAGGACAGGGAGAAGCTTTCTTT. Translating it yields CASGVQIPGQGEAFF. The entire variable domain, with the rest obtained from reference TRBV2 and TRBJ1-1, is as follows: EPEVTQTPSHQVTQMGQEVILRCVPISNHLYFYWYRQILGQKVEFLVSFYNNEISEKSEIFDDQFSVERPDGSNFTLKIRSTKLEDSAMYFCASGVQIPGQGEAFFGQGTRLTVV.